A selection of T cell receptor beta chains follows, all from one sample in a study of T-cell reconstitution after alpha-beta-depleted transplantation in children. TCRdb passed the PCR reads through MiXCR, listing each CDR3 protein once. The profile shows about 580,000 distinct CDR3 sequences, under 25% of them singletons. The sample consisted of PBMCs, mostly from graft donor cells, taken 360 days after TCRalphabeta/CD19-depleted stem cell transplant. The source is a boy younger than two who had a stem cell transplant for acute myeloid leukemia, so the T cells may come from the graft donor. Both conserved end residues are part of each CDR3. Fields, in order: J gene, V gene, clone size, D gene, CDR3 protein, CDR3 DNA. The D gene is left open where the match is weak. Clone size is stated in some rows and not others, as once, few, many or a class when expanded.

TRBJ2-1	TRBV5-1	many	TRBD1	CASKLQGSYNEQFF	TGCGCCAGCAAACTACAGGGGTCCTACAATGAGCAGTTCTTC
TRBJ2-3	TRBV12-3/TRBV12-4	few	.	CASRKDRAARDTQYF	TGTGCCAGCAGGAAAGACCGAGCCGCCAGGGATACGCAGTATTTT
TRBJ2-7	TRBV12-3/TRBV12-4	few	.	CASTLSGPYEQYF	TGTGCCAGCACCCTTAGCGGCCCCTACGAGCAGTACTTC
TRBJ2-1	TRBV29-1	many	.	CSVVRGLNNEQFF	TGCAGCGTTGTTAGGGGATTGAACAATGAGCAGTTCTTC
TRBJ2-1	TRBV4-1	few	TRBD1	CASSPLPGQGRYNEQFF	TGCGCCAGCAGCCCCTTACCCGGACAGGGGAGGTACAATGAGCAGTTCTTC
TRBJ2-3	TRBV29-1	few	TRBD2	CSVAGGTGTDTQYF	TGCAGCGTTGCGGGAGGGACGGGGACAGATACGCAGTATTTT
TRBJ2-3	TRBV6-5	.	TRBD2	CASSYGGTSGGRSSDTQYF	TGTGCCAGCAGTTACGGTGGGACTAGCGGGGGTCGGTCCTCAGATACGCAGTATTTT
TRBJ2-4	TRBV4-3	.	.	CASSPLLDKNIQYF	TGCGCCAGCAGCCCCTTATTGGACAAAAACATTCAGTACTTC
TRBJ2-1	TRBV7-9	many	TRBD2	CASSLSGGSSSYNEQFF	TGTGCCAGCAGCTTAAGCGGGGGCTCCAGCTCCTACAATGAGCAGTTCTTC
TRBJ2-3	TRBV18	many	.	CASSPPDIDTQYF	TGTGCCAGCTCACCACCGGATATAGATACGCAGTATTTT
TRBJ2-5	TRBV5-1	.	TRBD2	CASSSYPVLADKETQYF	TGCGCCAGCAGCTCCTACCCGGTACTAGCGGACAAAGAGACCCAGTACTTC
TRBJ2-3	TRBV12-3/TRBV12-4	.	.	CASSLFQADTQYF	TGTGCCAGCAGTTTATTCCAGGCAGATACGCAGTATTTT
TRBJ1-1	TRBV25-1	.	.	CASSRFSEAFF	TGTGCCAGCAGTCGTTTCTCTGAAGCTTTCTTT
TRBJ2-6	TRBV5-1	.	.	CASSLEGLSGANVLTF	TGCGCCAGCAGCTTGGAGGGGTTATCTGGGGCCAACGTCCTGACTTTC
TRBJ1-2	TRBV4-3	.	TRBD1	CASSQVRLRDSGRDGYTF	TGCGCCAGCAGCCAAGTAAGACTCCGGGACAGTGGAAGAGATGGCTACACCTTC
TRBJ2-2	TRBV5-1	few	.	CASSLGVTITGELFF	TGCGCCAGCAGCTTGGGCGTAACGATAACCGGGGAGCTGTTTTTT
TRBJ1-1	TRBV5-1	.	.	CASSPWQGGTEAFF	TGCGCCAGCAGCCCCTGGCAGGGAGGCACTGAAGCTTTCTTT
TRBJ2-5	TRBV7-9	.	.	CASSFIEETQYF	TGTGCCAGCAGCTTTATCGAGGAGACCCAGTACTTC
TRBJ2-6	TRBV29-1	few	.	CSVPGRSPFSGANVLTF	TGCAGCGTTCCGGGACGCTCACCTTTCTCTGGGGCCAACGTCCTGACTTTC
TRBJ2-3	TRBV5-5	.	TRBD1	CASSVYRGSGDTQYF	TGTGCCAGCAGCGTATACAGGGGATCGGGAGATACGCAGTATTTT
TRBJ2-5	TRBV6-6	.	.	CASSAQTETQYF	TGTGCCAGCAGTGCCCAAACTGAGACCCAGTACTTC
TRBJ2-1	TRBV12-3/TRBV12-4	.	.	CASSHLSFLNEQFF	TGTGCCAGCAGCCATCTTAGCTTTCTAAATGAGCAGTTCTTC
TRBJ2-1	TRBV6-4	.	.	CASSVQEWSEQFF	TGTGCCAGCAGTGTTCAGGAGTGGAGTGAGCAGTTCTTC
TRBJ2-1	TRBV20-1	.	.	CSALRPTGFNVQFF	TGCAGTGCTCTCCGACCCACAGGGTTCAATGTGCAGTTCTTC
TRBJ2-1	TRBV7-6	few	.	CASSLIEAPSYNEQFF	TGTGCCAGCAGCTTAATCGAAGCGCCCTCCTACAATGAGCAGTTCTTC
TRBJ2-1	TRBV6-1	.	TRBD1	CASSRDRGAPNEQFF	TGTGCCAGCAGTCGAGACAGGGGGGCTCCCAATGAGCAGTTCTTC
TRBJ1-6	TRBV4-3	.	.	CASSHLRGEGGNSPLHF	TGCGCCAGCAGCCATCTGCGAGGGGAGGGCGGTAATTCACCCCTCCACTTT
TRBJ2-2	TRBV6-1	.	.	CASDKEVNTGELFF	TGTGCCAGCGACAAGGAGGTGAACACCGGGGAGCTGTTTTTT
TRBJ2-2	TRBV5-1	.	TRBD1	CASSLEDRGGGELFF	TGCGCCAGCAGCTTGGAGGACAGGGGTGGCGGGGAGCTGTTTTTT
TRBJ2-1	TRBV13	.	.	CASQGGPGNNEQFF	TGTGCCAGCCAAGGGGGACCGGGGAACAATGAGCAGTTCTTC
TRBJ1-5	TRBV19	many	.	CASSTLGGSQPQHF	TGTGCCAGTAGTACACTAGGGGGAAGCCAGCCCCAGCATTTT